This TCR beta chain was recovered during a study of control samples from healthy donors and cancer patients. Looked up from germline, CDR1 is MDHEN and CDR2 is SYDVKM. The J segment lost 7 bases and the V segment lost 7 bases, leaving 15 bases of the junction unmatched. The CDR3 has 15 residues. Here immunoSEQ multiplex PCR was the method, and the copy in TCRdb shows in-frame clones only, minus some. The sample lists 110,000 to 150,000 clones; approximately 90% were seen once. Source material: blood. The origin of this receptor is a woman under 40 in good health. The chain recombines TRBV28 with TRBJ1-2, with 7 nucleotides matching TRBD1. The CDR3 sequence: CASTPPTGLVRGYTF. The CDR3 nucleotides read TGTGCCAGCACCCCACCGACAGGGTTGGTACGTGGCTACACCTTC.